This T cell receptor (beta chain) was identified in a study of neurological immune-mediated disorders (dated by TCRdb to the late 2010s). Regarding the study in general: Peripheral blood TCR-beta repertoires from patients with HTLV-I-associated myelopathy (HAM/TSP), patients with multiple sclerosis, and healthy controls were compared in the study using UMI-based sequencing. The 100 to 110 TCR-beta libraries covered PBMC samples along with longitudinal samples, technical triplicates, and paired sorted CD4+ and CD8+ T-cell subsets. The cohort comprised 68 subjects: approximately 15 HAM/TSP patients, 35 or so multiple sclerosis patients and around 20 healthy controls. Study-wide findings and limitations: No identical CDR3 amino acid sequences were shared among expanded clones across subjects, suggesting private TCR-beta repertoires in all groups. TCR clonal expansion was highest in HAM/TSP patients and lowest in MS patients, with MS patients falling below even healthy controls.

Healthy controls were blood bank volunteers in Maryland, USA. For unsorted PBMC libraries, 2 million PBMCs were used after storage in RNAlater at -80 degrees C until RNA extraction. Peripheral blood was subjected to Ficoll-Hypaque density gradient centrifugation to isolate PBMCs, which were then cryopreserved in liquid nitrogen. Trimmed from V: 2 bases; trimmed from J: 6 bases; junction bases lacking a gene match: 1. The germline V gene specifies SQVTM as CDR1 and ANQGSEA as CDR2. The CDR3 runs 12 amino acids, cysteine and phenylalanine included. Only CDR3 DNA is held: 36 bases, read in frame from base 1. cDNA was synthesized by template-switch 5'RACE using a primer carrying a 10-nucleotide random unique molecular identifier by which each TCR transcript was tagged. Over 170 million TCR-beta sequences, covering 15-18 subjects, were produced in each sequencing run. The RNeasy kit was used to extract total RNA. Using the KAPA Real-time Library Amplification kit, TCR-beta VDJ regions were amplified with primers for the TCR constant region and the 5'RACE anchor. Sample indexes and Illumina adaptors were added in a first PCR, and a second PCR then increased library yield. After purification with Ampure beads, the TCR product of roughly 650 bp was size-selected on a 2% E-gel SizeSelection system. Before pooling, libraries had their quality checked on a Bioanalyzer, their concentration measured with Qubit, and their quantity determined with the Kapa Library Quantification kit. An Illumina HiSeq 2500 was used to sequence the libraries paired-end at 2 x 150 bp. To increase sequence diversity, roughly 24-32% phiX was spiked into each library pool. Per the authors' processing: The UMI-based MiGEC pipeline processed quality-filtered reads and removed over 75% of raw TCR sequences during error correction. VDJ genes were aligned to IMGT germline references, and each clonotype was defined by a unique CDR3 amino acid sequence together with V-J genes. Clonal expansion, Shannon diversity, and CDR3 relatedness (CalcPairwiseDistances, ClusterSamples) were evaluated with VDJtools, and phylogenetic trees were built with CLCbio workbench. A clone was classed as expanded if it had 8 or more unique UMIs, a cutoff based on coefficient-of-variation modelling across technical triplicates. TCRdb reprocessing: public reads trimmed at Q25 with fastp, clones called with MiXCR, in-frame beta chains kept. CDR3 protein sequences are deduplicated, and each keeps its most common genes and DNA. TCRdb, rather than the study authors, made the V and J calls. Present in this sample are roughly 80,000 distinct CDR3 sequences, roughly 17% of which were seen just once. The top ten clonotypes cover 15% of the sample.

In this sample, this clonotype turned up many times. It has no known antigen specificity. No much larger clone exists at a distance of one base, and base qualities are not known. The TCR was taken from a woman aged 40 to 50 in good health. Sequenced sample: PBMCs. The V and J segments used are TRBV29-1 and TRBJ2-7, with 10 bases matching TRBD1. This receptor has the CDR3 CSVERQGAEQYF. The bases read TGCAGCGTTGAACGACAGGGGGCCGAGCAGTACTTC.